This is a list of T cell receptor beta chains from one sample in a study of T cell responses to AZD1222 COVID-19 vaccine. Sequenced by immunoSEQ multiplex PCR; TCRdb stores in-frame clones only, minus some. Of about 200,000 clones in the sample, 90% to 95% were seen once. The material was peripheral blood, obtained 28 days after the second AZD1222 dose. These TCRs come from an adult who received the AZD1222 COVID-19 vaccine. Both conserved end residues are part of each CDR3. D genes are given only for firm matches. Clone size is shown for a subset of rows, as once, few, many or a class of expanded clone.

v_gene: TRBV5-1
abundance: -
d_gene: -
j_gene: TRBJ2-3
CDR3aa: CASSALSNSLRDTQYF
CDR3nt: TGCGCCAGCAGCGCCCTATCGAACAGTCTCCGAGATACGCAGTATTTT

v_gene: TRBV5-4
abundance: -
d_gene: -
j_gene: TRBJ2-1
CDR3aa: CASSSDGVSNEQFF
CDR3nt: TGTGCCAGCAGTTCCGATGGGGTTAGCAATGAGCAGTTCTTC

v_gene: TRBV20-1
abundance: once
d_gene: -
j_gene: TRBJ1-2
CDR3aa: CSATVPGGYTF
CDR3nt: TGCAGTGCCACTGTCCCTGGTGGCTACACCTTC

v_gene: TRBV7-6
abundance: -
d_gene: TRBD1
j_gene: TRBJ2-3
CDR3aa: CASGTGLTDTQYF
CDR3nt: TGTGCCAGCGGGACAGGGTTGACAGATACGCAGTATTTT

v_gene: TRBV10-1
abundance: -
d_gene: TRBD1
j_gene: TRBJ1-1
CDR3aa: CASSRFRGVSTEAFF
CDR3nt: TGCGCCAGCAGCAGATTCAGGGGGGTTTCGACTGAAGCTTTCTTT

v_gene: TRBV9
abundance: -
d_gene: -
j_gene: TRBJ1-2
CDR3aa: CASSVEGNYGYTF
CDR3nt: TGTGCCAGCAGCGTAGAGGGCAACTATGGCTACACCTTC

v_gene: TRBV9
abundance: -
d_gene: -
j_gene: TRBJ2-2
CDR3aa: CASSGGNTGELFF
CDR3nt: TGTGCCAGCAGCGGGGGGAACACCGGGGAGCTGTTTTTT

v_gene: TRBV5-1
abundance: once
d_gene: -
j_gene: TRBJ2-7
CDR3aa: CASSLASDEQYF
CDR3nt: TGCGCCAGCAGCTTGGCTAGCGACGAGCAGTACTTC

v_gene: TRBV29-1
abundance: -
d_gene: -
j_gene: TRBJ2-2
CDR3aa: CSVEGGYTGELFF
CDR3nt: TGCAGCGTTGAAGGCGGTTACACCGGGGAGCTGTTTTTT

v_gene: TRBV28
abundance: -
d_gene: -
j_gene: TRBJ2-7
CDR3aa: CASSLTGSYEQYF
CDR3nt: TGTGCCAGCAGTTTGACAGGCTCCTACGAGCAGTACTTC

v_gene: TRBV18
abundance: -
d_gene: -
j_gene: TRBJ1-5
CDR3aa: CASSPRGRDQPQHF
CDR3nt: TGTGCCAGCTCCCCTCGGGGGCGCGATCAGCCCCAGCATTTT

v_gene: TRBV6-2/TRBV6-3
abundance: -
d_gene: -
j_gene: TRBJ2-7
CDR3aa: CASSYWTTQYEQYF
CDR3nt: TGTGCCAGCAGTTATTGGACTACCCAATACGAGCAGTACTTC

v_gene: TRBV14
abundance: -
d_gene: -
j_gene: TRBJ1-3
CDR3aa: CASSQVLRSGNTIYF
CDR3nt: TGTGCCAGCAGCCAAGTTCTCCGCTCTGGAAACACCATATATTTT

v_gene: TRBV7-9
abundance: -
d_gene: TRBD1
j_gene: TRBJ2-2
CDR3aa: CASSAWTGGVSGELFF
CDR3nt: TGTGCCAGCAGCGCCTGGACAGGGGGCGTTTCCGGGGAGCTGTTTTTT

v_gene: TRBV20-1
abundance: -
d_gene: -
j_gene: TRBJ1-6
CDR3aa: CSASLRGRSPLHF
CDR3nt: TGCAGTGCTAGTCTGCGAGGGCGTTCACCCCTCCACTTT

v_gene: TRBV7-2
abundance: few
d_gene: -
j_gene: TRBJ2-7
CDR3aa: CASSFGGRSSYEQYF
CDR3nt: TGTGCCAGCAGCTTTGGGGGGAGGAGCTCCTACGAGCAGTACTTC

v_gene: TRBV7-2
abundance: -
d_gene: -
j_gene: TRBJ1-5
CDR3aa: CASSLEQGGNQPQHF
CDR3nt: TGTGCCAGCAGCTTAGAACAGGGTGGAAATCAGCCCCAGCATTTT

v_gene: TRBV4-1
abundance: -
d_gene: TRBD2
j_gene: TRBJ2-5
CDR3aa: CASSRTGTSDAETQYF
CDR3nt: TGCGCCAGCAGCCGGACCGGGACTAGCGATGCAGAGACCCAGTACTTC

v_gene: TRBV2
abundance: -
d_gene: -
j_gene: TRBJ1-6
CDR3aa: CASSVSSSYNSPLHF
CDR3nt: TGTGCCAGCAGTGTCTCGAGCTCCTATAATTCACCCCTCCACTTT

v_gene: TRBV6-1
abundance: -
d_gene: -
j_gene: TRBJ1-5
CDR3aa: CASNEDSNQPQHF
CDR3nt: TGTGCCAGCAATGAAGACAGCAATCAGCCCCAGCATTTT

v_gene: TRBV28
abundance: -
d_gene: TRBD1
j_gene: TRBJ1-4
CDR3aa: CASSPLDRVAPAGEKLFF
CDR3nt: TGTGCCAGCAGCCCCCTCGACAGGGTGGCCCCAGCGGGTGAAAAACTGTTTTTT

v_gene: TRBV2
abundance: once
d_gene: -
j_gene: TRBJ1-4
CDR3aa: CASRDSGPNEKLFF
CDR3nt: TGTGCCAGCAGGGACAGCGGCCCTAATGAAAAACTGTTTTTT

v_gene: TRBV10-3
abundance: -
d_gene: -
j_gene: TRBJ2-3
CDR3aa: CATQPADTGTDTQYF
CDR3nt: TGTGCCACCCAACCCGCGGATACCGGCACAGATACGCAGTATTTT

v_gene: TRBV18
abundance: -
d_gene: -
j_gene: TRBJ1-4
CDR3aa: CASSASREKLFF
CDR3nt: TGTGCCAGCTCCGCATCTCGGGAAAAACTGTTTTTT

v_gene: TRBV12-3/TRBV12-4
abundance: -
d_gene: TRBD1
j_gene: TRBJ1-1
CDR3aa: CASSLDRGGAFF
CDR3nt: TGTGCCAGCAGCCTGGACAGGGGTGGAGCTTTCTTT

v_gene: TRBV5-1
abundance: -
d_gene: TRBD1
j_gene: TRBJ1-2
CDR3aa: CASSPGQGTVGGYTF
CDR3nt: TGCGCCAGCAGCCCCGGACAGGGGACGGTTGGCGGCTACACCTTC

v_gene: TRBV30
abundance: -
d_gene: TRBD2
j_gene: TRBJ2-2
CDR3aa: CASRRYGGAAGELFF
CDR3nt: TGTGCCTCGCGGAGGTACGGGGGGGCCGCCGGGGAGCTGTTTTTT

v_gene: TRBV19
abundance: -
d_gene: TRBD1
j_gene: TRBJ1-6
CDR3aa: CASSVRDRDSPLHF
CDR3nt: TGTGCCAGTAGTGTCCGGGACAGGGATTCACCCCTCCACTTT

v_gene: TRBV11-2
abundance: -
d_gene: TRBD1
j_gene: TRBJ1-5
CDR3aa: CASSLGTGHQPQHF
CDR3nt: TGTGCCAGCAGCCTCGGGACAGGTCATCAGCCCCAGCATTTT

v_gene: TRBV7-6
abundance: -
d_gene: TRBD1
j_gene: TRBJ1-6
CDR3aa: CASSLRGGESYNSPLHF
CDR3nt: TGTGCCAGCAGCTTACGAGGGGGCGAGTCCTATAATTCACCCCTCCACTTT

v_gene: TRBV11-2
abundance: -
d_gene: -
j_gene: TRBJ1-1
CDR3aa: CASSLDELRNTEAFF
CDR3nt: TGTGCCAGCAGCTTGGATGAGTTGAGGAACACTGAAGCTTTCTTT

v_gene: TRBV6-5
abundance: once
d_gene: -
j_gene: TRBJ2-4
CDR3aa: CASSYSGPYDIQYF
CDR3nt: TGTGCCAGCAGTTACTCAGGGCCCTATGACATTCAGTACTTC

v_gene: TRBV5-1
abundance: -
d_gene: TRBD1
j_gene: TRBJ1-2
CDR3aa: CASSSTGDYGYTF
CDR3nt: TGCGCCAGCAGCTCTACAGGGGACTATGGCTACACCTTC

v_gene: TRBV7-2
abundance: -
d_gene: -
j_gene: TRBJ1-2
CDR3aa: CASSLAPDFYGYTF
CDR3nt: TGTGCCAGCAGCTTAGCGCCGGACTTTTATGGCTACACCTTC

v_gene: TRBV6-5
abundance: -
d_gene: -
j_gene: TRBJ2-3
CDR3aa: CASKGGTDTQYF
CDR3nt: TGTGCCAGCAAGGGGGGCACAGATACGCAGTATTTT

v_gene: TRBV27
abundance: -
d_gene: TRBD2
j_gene: TRBJ2-1
CDR3aa: CASSLSSGGLPYNEQFF
CDR3nt: TGTGCCAGCAGTTTATCCAGCGGGGGGCTCCCCTACAATGAGCAGTTCTTC

v_gene: TRBV6-1
abundance: -
d_gene: -
j_gene: TRBJ1-4
CDR3aa: CASSESGWDHNEKLFF
CDR3nt: TGTGCCAGCAGTGAAAGTGGTTGGGACCATAATGAAAAACTGTTTTTT

v_gene: TRBV7-9
abundance: -
d_gene: TRBD1
j_gene: TRBJ1-6
CDR3aa: CASSVRDSSDSPLHF
CDR3nt: TGTGCCAGCAGCGTCCGGGACAGCAGTGATTCACCCCTCCACTTT

v_gene: TRBV6-5
abundance: -
d_gene: -
j_gene: TRBJ1-2
CDR3aa: CASSKTGNYGYTF
CDR3nt: TGTGCCAGCAGTAAAACAGGGAACTATGGCTACACCTTC

v_gene: TRBV29-1
abundance: -
d_gene: TRBD1
j_gene: TRBJ1-1
CDR3aa: CSGRQGNTEAFF
CDR3nt: TGCAGCGGACGACAGGGGAACACTGAAGCTTTCTTT

v_gene: TRBV7-2
abundance: -
d_gene: -
j_gene: TRBJ1-2
CDR3aa: CASSITGQNYGYTF
CDR3nt: TGTGCCAGCAGCATAACAGGGCAGAACTATGGCTACACCTTC

v_gene: TRBV4-1
abundance: few
d_gene: -
j_gene: TRBJ1-2
CDR3aa: CASSQDDTSNYGYTF
CDR3nt: TGCGCCAGCAGCCAAGATGACACCTCTAACTATGGCTACACCTTC

v_gene: TRBV3-1/TRBV3-2
abundance: -
d_gene: TRBD2
j_gene: TRBJ2-3
CDR3aa: CASSPGLVPYTDTQYF
CDR3nt: TGTGCCAGCAGCCCGGGACTAGTCCCTTATACAGATACGCAGTATTTT

v_gene: TRBV4-3
abundance: few
d_gene: -
j_gene: TRBJ2-1
CDR3aa: CASSQETAGSYNEQFF
CDR3nt: TGCGCCAGCAGCCAAGAGACGGCGGGCTCCTACAATGAGCAGTTCTTC

v_gene: TRBV6-5
abundance: -
d_gene: -
j_gene: TRBJ2-3
CDR3aa: CASRRTGWTDTQYF
CDR3nt: TGTGCCAGCAGACGCACAGGGTGGACAGATACGCAGTATTTT

v_gene: TRBV7-9
abundance: -
d_gene: -
j_gene: TRBJ2-5
CDR3aa: CASSVQDRLYYQETQYF
CDR3nt: TGTGCCAGCAGCGTCCAGGACAGACTATATTACCAAGAGACCCAGTACTTC

v_gene: TRBV2
abundance: -
d_gene: TRBD1
j_gene: TRBJ1-1
CDR3aa: CASTLRTGWGTEAFF
CDR3nt: TGTGCCAGCACTCTCCGGACAGGGTGGGGGACTGAAGCTTTCTTT

v_gene: TRBV30
abundance: -
d_gene: -
j_gene: TRBJ1-1
CDR3aa: CAWRTSAEAFF
CDR3nt: TGTGCCTGGAGGACAAGCGCTGAAGCTTTCTTT

v_gene: TRBV9
abundance: once
d_gene: -
j_gene: TRBJ1-1
CDR3aa: CASSAHMNTEAFF
CDR3nt: TGTGCCAGCAGCGCCCATATGAACACTGAAGCTTTCTTT

v_gene: TRBV4-1
abundance: -
d_gene: TRBD1
j_gene: TRBJ2-7
CDR3aa: CASSQDGAGGRYEQYF
CDR3nt: TGCGCCAGCAGCCAAGACGGGGCAGGGGGCAGGTACGAGCAGTACTTC

v_gene: TRBV6-5
abundance: -
d_gene: -
j_gene: TRBJ1-3
CDR3aa: CASSPGLSGNTIYF
CDR3nt: TGTGCCAGCAGTCCGGGGCTCTCTGGAAACACCATATATTTT

v_gene: TRBV9
abundance: -
d_gene: -
j_gene: TRBJ2-5
CDR3aa: CASSVDVSAGEETQYF
CDR3nt: TGTGCCAGCAGCGTAGATGTTTCGGCAGGGGAAGAGACCCAGTACTTC

v_gene: TRBV2
abundance: -
d_gene: -
j_gene: TRBJ1-2
CDR3aa: CASSGTAGYGYTF
CDR3nt: TGTGCCAGCAGTGGGACAGCCGGCTATGGCTACACCTTC

v_gene: TRBV11-2
abundance: -
d_gene: -
j_gene: TRBJ2-3
CDR3aa: CASSLVRGRGMRTQYF
CDR3nt: TGTGCCAGCAGCTTAGTACGGGGGCGCGGGATGCGTACGCAGTATTTT

v_gene: TRBV6-1
abundance: -
d_gene: -
j_gene: TRBJ1-5
CDR3aa: CASSDLPGTSNQPQHF
CDR3nt: TGTGCCAGCAGTGACCTGCCCGGGACAAGTAATCAGCCCCAGCATTTT